This TCR beta chain was recorded in a study of beta chain features in type 1 diabetes. This clone was counted between two and nine times. Its antigen is not identified. The investigators reverse transcribed all of the isolated RNA, so they sequenced expressed TCRB transcripts. Naive, central memory and regulatory T cell samples averaged around 3.3 million reads. Sequencing used immunoSEQ multiplex PCR; TCRdb keeps in-frame clones, though not all of them. The sample lists 310,000 or so clones; roughly 8% were seen once. Study results and limitations: Junctions at VDJ sites from type 1 diabetes patients had fewer insertions and more deletions.

Trimming left V 2 bases short and J 6 bases short, with 8 bases between. Germline V lookup: CDR1 SEHNR, CDR2 FQNEAQ (reference sequence). The CDR3 is made up of 13 amino acids. The chain recombines TRBV7-9 with TRBJ2-1; D unclear. This sequence was found in a woman aged 18-29 years in good health. Sequenced: central memory CD4+ T cells from blood. CDR3 protein: CASSLPPSNEQFF. As DNA, the CDR3 is TGTGCCAGCAGCTTACCTCCCAGCAATGAGCAGTTCTTC.